This TCR beta chain was recorded in a study of cytomegalovirus exposure and HLA in healthy donors. This PCR relied on a set of 60 Vbeta primers and 13 Jbeta primers. Assay: immunoSEQ multiplex PCR; the TCRdb copy retains only in-frame clones and omits some. The sample lists around 200,000 clones; around four fifths were seen once. Germline loops: CDR1 KGHSH, CDR2 LQKENI. The V end was cut by 3 bases, the J end by 8 bases, with 16 bases between. This CDR3 has 15 amino acids. Sequenced input: PBMCs. The receptor's source is a woman aged 40 to 49 in good health and CMV-seronegative. The gene calls are TRBV18 and TRBJ1-4; D may be TRBD1 (6 bases). Here the CDR3 reads CASSPTRGAGEKLFF. CDR3 DNA sequence: TGTGCCAGCTCACCCACCAGGGGAGCGGGAGAAAAACTGTTTTTT. Together with reference TRBV18 and TRBJ1-4, the CDR3 gives the full variable domain: NAGVMQNPRHLVRRRGQEARLRCSPMKGHSHVYWYRQLPEEGLKFMVYLQKENIIDESGMPKERFSAEFPKEGPSILRIQQVVRGDSAAYFCASSPTRGAGEKLFFGSGTQLSVL.